One sample yielded the 16 T cell receptor beta chains listed below, sequenced in a study of blood T cell repertoires in COVID-19. Produced via immunoSEQ multiplex PCR; TCRdb's table is partial and in-frame only. Of roughly 58,000 clones in the sample, about 88% were seen once. Sample: peripheral blood. These receptors all stem from a man between 65 and 85 years old with active COVID-19.

This clone was picked up a small number of times. CDR3 amino acids: CASSQDHSNPTDTQYF. CDR3 nucleotides: TGTGCCAGCAGCCAAGACCACTCAAATCCCACAGATACGCAGTATTTT. The rearrangement links TRBV4-2 to TRBJ2-3, with unresolved D. Trimming stripped 0 bases from V and 2 bases from J, with 12 bases between. In germline, CDR1 is LGHNA, CDR2 YNFKEQ. The CDR3 extends over 16 amino acids.

This clone was counted only a few times. The V gene is TRBV4-1, the J gene TRBJ2-1; TRBD2 matches 8 bases. The CDR3 length is 16 residues. V lost 3 bases to trimming and J lost 1 base; unmatched junction nucleotides: 5. The germline gives CDR1 MGHRA, CDR2 YSYEKL. The DNA of the CDR3 is TGCGCCAGCAGCCAGTCCCCGGGAGGGTCCTACAATGAGCAGTTCTTC. Residues: CASSQSPGGSYNEQFF.

The chain employs TRBV11-1 and TRBJ1-2; D gene unclear. The CDR3 totals 12 residues. Trimming pared 4 bases from V and 7 bases from J, leaving 10 bases between. Germline values: CDR1 SGHAT, CDR2 FQDESV (reference sequence). Written as DNA, the CDR3 is TGTGCCAGCAGCTCCGCGGCATTTGGCTACACCTTC. This gives the protein CASSSAAFGYTF.

About this clone itself: The same CDR3 arises from other DNA sequences in this sample as well. V usage is TRBV15 and J usage is TRBJ2-1, with D tentatively TRBD1 (5 bases). Per germline, CDR1 LNHNV and CDR2 YYDKDF (reference sequence). This CDR3 has 14 amino acids. Trimming left V 5 bases short and J 2 bases short, with 10 bases between. The CDR3 DNA sequence: TGTGCCACCAGCGCCCGGACAACCTACAATGAGCAGTTCTTC. Amino acids: CATSARTTYNEQFF.

The chain carries TRBV7-3 and TRBJ2-1; the match to TRBD2 covers 9 bases. The V and J ends lost 5 bases and 8 bases, in that order; junction bases with no gene match: 13. The CDR3 length is 16 residues. Germline CDR1 is SGHTA and CDR2 is FQGTGA. The CDR3 region is CASSPYLAGRSHEQFF. Written as DNA, the CDR3 is TGTGCCAGCAGCCCCTATCTAGCGGGAAGGTCTCATGAGCAGTTCTTC.

The chain couples TRBV5-1 to TRBJ1-1, with 8 bases aligning to TRBD1. This CDR3 region has 14 residues. With 0 bases clipped from V and 4 bases from J, the junction kept 2 bases outside the gene matches. Germline loops: CDR1 SGHRS, CDR2 YFSETQ. The CDR3, as DNA: TGCGCCAGCAGCTTGGGGACAGGGAGCACTGAAGCTTTCTTT. Translated: CASSLGTGSTEAFF.

This clone came up a few times. The chain has TRBV6-2 or TRBV6-3 and TRBJ2-7; D possibly corresponds to TRBD2 (5 bases). There are 13 residues in the CDR3. V lost 0 bases, J lost 3 bases, and 6 bases lay in between. Germline loops: CDR1 MNHEY, CDR2 SVGEGT. For the CDR3, the DNA is TGTGCCAGCAGTTACTCTAGCGTCTACGAGCAGTACTTC. This gives the protein CASSYSSVYEQYF.

For the CDR3, the DNA is TGTGCCAGCAGCCAAGTACTAGCGGGTGGCAGCGAGCAGTACTTC. It translates to CASSQVLAGGSEQYF. This chain joins TRBV3-1 (or the pseudogene TRBV3-2) and TRBJ2-7; 9 bases align to TRBD2. The CDR3 extends over 15 amino acids. CDR1 is LGHDT and CDR2 is YNNKEL in the germline V gene (reference sequence). V dropped 1 base and J dropped 6; count of bases not matched to a gene: 7.

V is TRBV7-2 and J is TRBJ2-7, with 15 nucleotides matching TRBD2. Losses at the gene ends were 2 bases for V and 1 base for J; bases not matched to a gene: 6. Germline V gene sequence: CDR1 SGHTA, CDR2 FQGNSA. This CDR3 comprises 18 residues. The DNA of the CDR3 is TGTGCCAGCAGCTTAACGGGACTAGCGGGGGGTACTTCCTACGAGCAGTACTTC. Translation: CASSLTGLAGGTSYEQYF. Filled out from reference TRBV7-2 and TRBJ2-7, the complete variable domain reads GAGVSQSPSNKVTEKGKDVELRCDPISGHTALYWYRQSLGQGLEFLIYFQGNSAPDKSGLPSDRFSAERTGGSVSTLTIQRTQQEDSAVYLCASSLTGLAGGTSYEQYFGPGTRLTVT.

The genes are TRBV5-6 and TRBJ2-1, with D possibly matching TRBD2 (6 bases). Trimming stripped 3 bases from V and 4 bases from J, with 8 bases between. CDR3 length: 13 amino acids. Looked up from germline, CDR1 is SGHDT and CDR2 is YYEEEE. The CDR3 nucleotides are TGTGCCAGCAGCTGGGACTTTTACAATGAGCAGTTCTTC. Its protein product is CASSWDFYNEQFF.

The chain recombines TRBV13 with TRBJ1-1; D gene ambiguous. Per the germline V gene, CDR1 is PRHDT and CDR2 is FYEKMQ (reference sequence). There are 15 residues in the CDR3. Deletions cut 2 bases from V and 5 bases from J, with 15 bases between. The CDR3 nucleotides read TGTGCCAGCAGCTTAATCACGCAGGTAGTAACTGAAGCTTTCTTT. Translation: CASSLITQVVTEAFF.

The J gene is TRBJ1-3, the V gene TRBV21-1; the table's D call of TRBD1 was not tested on the DNA. TRBV21-1 is a pseudogene segment. This CDR3 is built from 16 residues. The CDR3 coding sequence is TGTGCCAGCAGCAAAGTAGGCAGGGGGCCTGGAAACACCATATATTTT. This codes for CASSKVGRGPGNTIYF.

The chain employs TRBV18 and TRBJ2-5, with D possibly being TRBD1 (6 bases). CDR3 length: 13 residues. The germline V gene has CDR1 KGHSH and CDR2 LQKENI. Trimming stripped 3 bases from V and 9 bases from J, with 14 bases between. The CDR3 coding sequence is TGTGCCAGCTCACCGACAGGCGACGGGGCCCAGTACTTC. Encoded protein: CASSPTGDGAQYF.

In nucleotides, the CDR3 is TGTGCCTGGAGTGATGGGGCCTCCTACGAGCAGTACTTC. Its protein is CAWSDGASYEQYF. The chain uses TRBV30 and TRBJ2-7; a weak D match, TRBD1 (5 bases). From germline, CDR1 is GTSNPN and CDR2 SVGIG (reference sequence). The CDR3 extends over 13 amino acids. V lost 1 base, J lost 0 bases, and 7 bases lay in between.

V gene TRBV7-8 combines with J gene TRBJ1-1; TRBD1 matches at 10 bases. CDR1 and CDR2 from the germline V gene are SGHVS and FQNEAQ. J was trimmed by 5 bases and V by 3 bases; bases with no gene match: 3. The CDR3 covers 14 residues. CDR3 loop: CASSFDRGRTEAFF. The CDR3 DNA follows: TGTGCCAGCAGCTTTGACAGGGGGCGAACTGAAGCTTTCTTT.

This clone was seen more than once but under ten times. The sample contains more than one DNA sequence encoding this CDR3. The chain employs TRBV7-8 and TRBJ2-3; 8 bases agree with TRBD2. The CDR3 consists of 15 residues. V dropped 5 bases and J dropped 0; count of bases not matched to a gene: 4. CDR1 is SGHVS and CDR2 is FQNEAQ in the germline V gene. The CDR3 coding sequence is TGTGCCAGCAGCCGAGCGGGGGCTAGCACAGATACGCAGTATTTT. Translation gives CASSRAGASTDTQYF.